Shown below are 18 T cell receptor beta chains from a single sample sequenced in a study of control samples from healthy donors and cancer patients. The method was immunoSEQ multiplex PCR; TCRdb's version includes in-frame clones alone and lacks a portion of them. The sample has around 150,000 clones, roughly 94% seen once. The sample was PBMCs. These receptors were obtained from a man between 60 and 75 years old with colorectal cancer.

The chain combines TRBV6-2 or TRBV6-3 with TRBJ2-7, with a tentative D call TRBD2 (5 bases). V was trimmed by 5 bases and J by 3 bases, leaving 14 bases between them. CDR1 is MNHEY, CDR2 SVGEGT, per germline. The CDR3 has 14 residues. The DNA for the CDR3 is TGTGCCAGCAGTCCACCTCGGGAAGACTACGAGCAGTACTTC. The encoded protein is CASSPPREDYEQYF.

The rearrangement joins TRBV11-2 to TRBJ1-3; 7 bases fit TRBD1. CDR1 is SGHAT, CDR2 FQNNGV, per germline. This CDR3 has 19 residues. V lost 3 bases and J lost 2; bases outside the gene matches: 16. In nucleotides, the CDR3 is TGTGCCAGCAGCTTGCGGGATTCTCTGACAGGGTCGACTGGAAACACCATATATTTT. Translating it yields CASSLRDSLTGSTGNTIYF. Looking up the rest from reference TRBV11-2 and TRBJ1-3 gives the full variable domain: EAGVAQSPRYKIIEKRQSVAFWCNPISGHATLYWYQQILGQGPKLLIQFQNNGVVDDSQLPKDRFSAERLKGVDSTLKIQPAKLEDSAVYLCASSLRDSLTGSTGNTIYFGEGSWLTVV.

CDR3 DNA: TGTGCCAGCAGCTTGGATAGGGCAGGGGCAGATACGCAGTATTTT. It is translated as CASSLDRAGADTQYF. The chain combines TRBV5-4 with TRBJ2-3; weak D call: TRBD1 (6 bases). Germline assignment: CDR1 SGHNT and CDR2 YYREEE (reference sequence). Trimming took 0 bases from V and 4 from J, leaving 12 bases between them. This CDR3 comprises 15 residues.

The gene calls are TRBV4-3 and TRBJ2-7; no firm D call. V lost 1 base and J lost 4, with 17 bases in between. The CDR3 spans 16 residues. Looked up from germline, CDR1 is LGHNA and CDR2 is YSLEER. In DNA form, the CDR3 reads TGCGCCAGCAGCCAAGTAGTTGGCGCGGCGAGATACGAGCAGTACTTC. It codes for CASSQVVGAARYEQYF.

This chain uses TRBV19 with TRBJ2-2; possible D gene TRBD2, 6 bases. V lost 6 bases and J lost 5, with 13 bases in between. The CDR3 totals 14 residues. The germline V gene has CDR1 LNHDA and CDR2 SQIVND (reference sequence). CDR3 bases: TGTGCCAGTAGGGTTGGAGGGAGGACCGGGGAGCTGTTTTTT. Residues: CASRVGGRTGELFF.

The CDR3 DNA sequence: TGTGCCAGCAGTAATGGGACGGCCATATATTTT. Translated: CASSNGTAIYF. V usage is TRBV27 and J usage is TRBJ1-3; D may be TRBD1 (5 bases). Between the trimmed V and J ends, which lost 5 bases and 11 bases, there was a span of 10 bases. CDR3 size: 11 residues. CDR1 is MNHEY and CDR2 is SMNVEV in the germline V gene (reference sequence).

As DNA, the CDR3 is TGCGCCAGCAGCCAAGGCCCGGGACGGATGAACACTGAAGCTTTCTTT. Translating it yields CASSQGPGRMNTEAFF. The V call is TRBV4-3, the J call TRBJ1-1; possibly TRBD1 for D (5 bases). V lost 1 base and J lost 0, with 12 bases in between. The CDR3 has 16 residues. Germline-derived CDR1 and CDR2 are LGHNA and YSLEER.

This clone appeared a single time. This chain's CDR3 is CASSGGDTGASLVGKLFF. The CDR3 coding sequence is TGCGCCAGCAGCGGGGGGGACACAGGGGCCTCCCTCGTCGGAAAACTGTTTTTT. The chain is built from TRBV5-1 and TRBJ1-4, with 7 bases aligning to TRBD1. V lost 4 bases to trimming and J lost 10 bases; unmatched junction nucleotides: 22. The germline CDR1 and CDR2 sequences are SGHRS and YFSETQ. The CDR3 is made up of 18 amino acids.

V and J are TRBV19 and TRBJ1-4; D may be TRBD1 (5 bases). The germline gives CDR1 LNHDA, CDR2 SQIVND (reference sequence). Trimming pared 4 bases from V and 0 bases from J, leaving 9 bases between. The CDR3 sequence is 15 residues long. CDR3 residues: CASSRGSATNEKLFF. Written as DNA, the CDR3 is TGTGCCAGTAGTAGGGGGAGTGCAACTAATGAAAAACTGTTTTTT.

The CDR3 nucleotides are TGTGCCAGCAGTTTAAGTGACAGGGGGCTTAACTATGGCTACACCTTC. Translation gives CASSLSDRGLNYGYTF. J is TRBJ1-2 and V is TRBV28, with 10 bases fitting TRBD1. The CDR3 is made up of 16 amino acids. Trimming took 2 bases from V and 1 from J; bases not matched to a gene: 4. Germline V gene data show CDR1 as MDHEN and CDR2 as SYDVKM.

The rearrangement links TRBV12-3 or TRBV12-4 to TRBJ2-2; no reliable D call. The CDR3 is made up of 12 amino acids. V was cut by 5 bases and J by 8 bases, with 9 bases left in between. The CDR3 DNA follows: TGTGCCAGCAGTACCCTCAATGGGGAGCTGTTTTTT. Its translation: CASSTLNGELFF.

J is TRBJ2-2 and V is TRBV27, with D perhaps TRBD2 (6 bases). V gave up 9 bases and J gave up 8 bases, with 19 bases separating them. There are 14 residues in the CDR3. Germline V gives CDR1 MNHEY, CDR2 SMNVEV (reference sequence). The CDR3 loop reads CASRGASVVGELFF. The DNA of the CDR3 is TGTGCCAGTCGCGGGGCGTCGGTCGTTGGGGAGCTGTTTTTT.

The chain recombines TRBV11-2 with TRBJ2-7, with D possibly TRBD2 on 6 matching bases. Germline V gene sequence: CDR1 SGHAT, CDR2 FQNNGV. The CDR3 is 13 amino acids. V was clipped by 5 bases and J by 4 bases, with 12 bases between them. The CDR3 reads CASSRAGGYEQYF. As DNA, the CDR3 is TGTGCCAGCAGCCGAGCGGGTGGGTACGAGCAGTACTTC.

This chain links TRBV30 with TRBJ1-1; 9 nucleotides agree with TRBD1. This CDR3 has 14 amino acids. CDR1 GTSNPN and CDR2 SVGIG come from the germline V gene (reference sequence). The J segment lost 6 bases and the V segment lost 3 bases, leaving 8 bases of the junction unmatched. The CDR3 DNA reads TGTGCCTGGAGAGGGGGACAGGGAAAGGCTGAAGCTTTCTTT. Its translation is CAWRGGQGKAEAFF.

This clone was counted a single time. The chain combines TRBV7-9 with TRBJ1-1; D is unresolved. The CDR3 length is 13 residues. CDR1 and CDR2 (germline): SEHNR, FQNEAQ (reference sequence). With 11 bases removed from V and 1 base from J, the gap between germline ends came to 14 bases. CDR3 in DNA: TGTGCCGCTAAGCAGGAGGCGAACACTGAAGCTTTCTTT. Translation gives CAAKQEANTEAFF.

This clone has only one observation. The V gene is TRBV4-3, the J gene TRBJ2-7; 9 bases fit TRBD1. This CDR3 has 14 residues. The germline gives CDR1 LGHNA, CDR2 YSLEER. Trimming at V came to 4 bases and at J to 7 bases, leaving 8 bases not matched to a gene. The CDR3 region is CASSPGTGIGEQYF. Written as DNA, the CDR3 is TGCGCCAGCAGCCCCGGGACAGGGATTGGTGAGCAGTACTTC.

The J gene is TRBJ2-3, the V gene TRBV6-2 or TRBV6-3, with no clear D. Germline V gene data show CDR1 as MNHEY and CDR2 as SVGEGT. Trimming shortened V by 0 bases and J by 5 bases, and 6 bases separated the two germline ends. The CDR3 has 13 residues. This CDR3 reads CASSYSVGDTQYF. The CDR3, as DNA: TGTGCCAGCAGTTACTCCGTAGGAGATACGCAGTATTTT.

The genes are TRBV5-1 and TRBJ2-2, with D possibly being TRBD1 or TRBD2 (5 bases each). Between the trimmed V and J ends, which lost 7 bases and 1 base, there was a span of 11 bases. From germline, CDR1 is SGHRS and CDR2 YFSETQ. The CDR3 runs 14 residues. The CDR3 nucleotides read TGCGCCAGCCGGATGAGGGGGAACACCGGGGAGCTGTTTTTT. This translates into CASRMRGNTGELFF.